Each of the 8 T cell receptor beta chains below was sequenced from the same sample in a study of OX40 agonist ivuxolimab in advanced cancers. Assay used: immunoSEQ multiplex PCR; TCRdb lists only in-frame clones, some missing. The sample shows about 73,000 clones, about nine tenths of them seen only once. The sample in question was CD4+ or CD8+ T cells sorted from blood, obtained in a trial of the OX40 agonist ivuxolimab. The source of these receptors is an adult with an advanced solid tumor such as melanoma, head and neck, liver or kidney cancer.

The chain is built from TRBV19 and TRBJ1-2; 7 bases agree with TRBD1. CDR1 is LNHDA, CDR2 SQIVND, per germline (reference sequence). Trimming took 10 bases from V and 10 from J; bases not matched to a gene: 12. The CDR3 loop spans 12 amino acids. CDR3 in amino acids: CATRGTALYYTF. Written as DNA, the CDR3 is TGTGCCACGCGCGGGACAGCCCTTTACTACACCTTC.

V and J are TRBV25-1 and TRBJ2-1, with D possibly being TRBD1 or TRBD2 (5 bases each). V shed 6 bases and J shed 6 bases, with 9 bases lying between them. This CDR3 is built from 12 residues. The germline V gene has CDR1 MGHDK and CDR2 SYGVNS. CDR3 DNA sequence: TGTGCCAGCAGGAGGGGCGTCAATGAGCAGTTCTTC. This encodes CASRRGVNEQFF.

V is TRBV11-3 and J is TRBJ2-5, with D possibly TRBD1 on 5 matching bases. The CDR3 runs 16 residues. V gave up 0 bases and J gave up 4 bases, with 15 bases separating them. Germline CDR1 reads SGHNT; CDR2 reads YENEEA. CDR3 nucleotides: TGTGCCAGCAGCTTAGATCTAACAGGAACGGTAGAGACCCAGTACTTC. It encodes CASSLDLTGTVETQYF.

This rearrangement joins TRBV4-1 to TRBJ1-5, with D hard to call. The CDR3 is 14 amino acids. Per the germline V gene, CDR1 is MGHRA and CDR2 is YSYEKL. Trimming removed 5 bases at V and 3 bases at J, with 11 bases between. In DNA, the CDR3 is TGCGCCAGCAGCTTCGGGAACAACAATCAGCCCCAGCATTTT. It is translated as CASSFGNNNQPQHF.

V usage is TRBV18 and J usage is TRBJ2-3, with TRBD2 matching 7 bases. Germline CDR1 KGHSH, CDR2 LQKENI. CDR3 length: 22 residues. V lost 1 base, J lost 0 bases, and 22 bases stayed unmatched. CDR3 residues: CASSPRKETSSQHPNSTDTQYF. CDR3 bases: TGTGCCAGCTCACCACGGAAGGAGACTAGCAGCCAGCACCCTAATAGCACAGATACGCAGTATTTT.

The chain employs TRBV30 and TRBJ1-1; D call uncertain. V was cut by 4 bases and J by 5 bases, with 8 bases left in between. This CDR3 has 11 amino acids. Germline CDR1 reads GTSNPN; CDR2 reads SVGIG (reference sequence). CDR3 residues: CAWTGATEAFF. The CDR3 DNA follows: TGTGCCTGGACGGGTGCTACTGAAGCTTTCTTT.

The V and J genes are TRBV7-9 and TRBJ2-7, with TRBD1 identical over 7 bases. The CDR3 loop spans 12 amino acids. V shed 6 bases and J 4 bases; nucleotides not matched to a gene: 3. Per germline, CDR1 SEHNR and CDR2 FQNEAQ (reference sequence). The CDR3 sequence is CASSRQGYEQYF. The CDR3, as DNA: TGTGCCAGCAGTCGACAGGGTTACGAGCAGTACTTC. Full variable domain (remainder filled in from reference TRBV7-9 and TRBJ2-7): DTGVSQNPRHKITKRGQNVTFRCDPISEHNRLYWYRQTLGQGPEFLTYFQNEAQLEKSRLLSDRFSAERPKGSFSTLEIQRTEQGDSAMYLCASSRQGYEQYFGPGTRLTVT.

The rearrangement uses TRBV9 and TRBJ2-7; the D gene is possibly TRBD2 (6 bases). The germline V gene encodes CDR1 SGDLS and CDR2 YYNGEE. Trimming stripped 1 base from V and 3 bases from J, with 14 bases between. This CDR3 is built from 15 residues. The CDR3 sequence: CASSVMWREDYEQYF. CDR3 coding DNA: TGTGCCAGCAGCGTAATGTGGCGGGAAGACTACGAGCAGTACTTC.